This TCR beta chain was documented in a study of cytomegalovirus exposure and HLA in healthy donors. Study information: Sequencing of 150 million to 200 million T cells in an earlier analysis found 120 million or so unique TCR beta sequences.

Amplification used 60 Vbeta primers and 13 Jbeta primers. TCRdb keeps only in-frame clones here, not all; method: immunoSEQ multiplex PCR. The sample has some 170,000 clones; about 81% are singletons. This clone was counted once. The target antigen is unknown. General study results and limits: Accurate prediction of most subjects' HLA-A and HLA-B alleles from TCR beta sequences was reported. Versus the 666-donor mean, an Asian-associated ancestry cluster reportedly showed fewer N-insertions in a later analysis. A later analysis linked a missense variant in DCLRE1C to the trimming of TCR beta V and J genes.

The CDR3 is 13 amino acids. V was clipped by 5 bases and J by 4 bases, with 11 bases between them. Germline V gene lookup returns CDR1 SNHLY and CDR2 FYNNEI. The source material was PBMCs. This chain connects TRBV2 to TRBJ1-1; no clear D. The clonotype originates from a girl aged 2-10 years in good health and CMV-seropositive. The CDR3 DNA reads as TGTGCCAGCAGTAACGGGGTTAGCACTGAAGCTTTCTTT. It is translated as CASSNGVSTEAFF.